Only a few counts were recorded for the clone carrying this TCR beta chain. What it binds is not known. The data belong to a study of beta chain features in type 1 diabetes. Study outcomes and limitations: Among all four CD4+ subsets, Type 1 diabetes patients had TCRB CDR3s that were moderately but significantly shorter.

CDR3 length: 15 amino acids. Deletions cut 4 bases from V and 0 bases from J, with 10 bases between. Looked up from germline, CDR1 is LNHDA and CDR2 is SQIVND (reference sequence). The whole isolated RNA underwent reverse transcription, so sequencing captured expressed TCRB transcripts. It was found that naive, central memory and regulatory T cell samples averaged approximately 3.6 million reads. Generated by immunoSEQ multiplex PCR, the TCRdb table keeps only in-frame clones and is missing some. The data hold nearly 700,000 clones, with 13% observed a single time. The V gene is TRBV19, the J gene TRBJ2-1; D gene uncertain. Material: naive CD4+ T cells from blood. The clonotype comes from a young man with type 1 diabetes. The CDR3 DNA reads TGTGCCAGTAGTAGATCGGTTAGCTCCTACAATGAGCAGTTCTTC. As protein: CASSRSVSSYNEQFF.